What follows are 18 T cell receptor beta chains derived from one specimen sequenced in a study of blood T cells in healthy people across ages. It was with a sample-barcoded 5' primer and a J-beta primer mix that a second PCR of roughly 7 to 12 cycles was run. Each CDR3 protein gets one entry after TCRdb re-called the 5' RACE reads with MiXCR. The data contain around 600,000 distinct CDR3 sequences, 45% to 55% of them singletons. The sample comprised blood. All receptors come from an elderly man in good health.

The V and J genes are TRBV6-2 or TRBV6-3 and TRBJ2-4; the D is unclear. TRBJ2-5 explains the end of the DNA better; the J call may be wrong. The CDR3 has 12 residues. Looked up from germline, CDR1 is MNHEY and CDR2 is SVGEGT. CDR3 bases: TGTGCCAGCAGTGGGAATAAGGAGACCCAGTACTTC. Translating it yields CASSGNKETQYF.

The chain is built from TRBV29-1 and TRBJ2-1, with 7 bases matching TRBD2. With V trimmed by 3 bases and J by 3 bases, 2 bases remained unmatched. The germline V gene has CDR1 SQVTM and CDR2 ANQGSEA. The length of the CDR3 is 13 residues. As DNA, the CDR3 is TGCAGCGTTGAGAGGACTAGCTACAATGAGCAGTTCTTC. Its translation: CSVERTSYNEQFF.

The V call is TRBV5-1, the J call TRBJ1-2, with TRBD1 identical over 7 bases. CDR1 SGHRS and CDR2 YFSETQ come from the germline V gene. V lost 3 bases and J lost 8; bases outside the gene matches: 13. This CDR3 has 15 residues. The CDR3 protein is CASSSTGSSLHGYTF. In DNA form, the CDR3 reads TGCGCCAGCAGCTCGACAGGGAGTTCCCTCCACGGCTACACCTTC.

The chain links TRBV6-2 or TRBV6-3 to TRBJ2-1, with 9 bases that match TRBD2. Germline loops: CDR1 MNHEY, CDR2 SVGEGT. This CDR3 is built from 12 residues. J lost 12 bases, V lost 7 bases, and 7 bases had no gene match. CDR3 amino acids: CASKRGAMRQFF. The CDR3 DNA follows: TGTGCCAGCAAGCGGGGGGCAATGAGGCAGTTCTTC.

The chain links TRBV9 to TRBJ2-3, with D uncertain. V was pared by 2 bases and J by 5 bases, with 9 bases between. The CDR3 runs to 13 residues. Germline V gives CDR1 SGDLS, CDR2 YYNGEE. The CDR3 DNA sequence: TGTGCCAGCAGCGTCGGCTGGGGAGATACGCAGTATTTT. It yields the protein CASSVGWGDTQYF.

This clonotype was detected ten times or more. The rearrangement links TRBV6-5 to TRBJ1-2, with TRBD1 matching 7 bases. The CDR3 has 12 amino acids. V shed 8 bases, J shed 8 bases, and the junction held 8 bases outside the gene matches. Germline V gene sequence: CDR1 MNHEY, CDR2 SVGAGI. Written as DNA, the CDR3 is TGTGCCAGCGGTCGTACAGGGGAAGGCTACACCTTC. As protein: CASGRTGEGYTF.

The chain has TRBV13 and TRBJ1-5; maybe TRBD1 (5 bases). CDR1 PRHDT and CDR2 FYEKMQ come from the germline V gene (reference sequence). The CDR3 contains 18 residues. The germline V and J ends were trimmed by 2 bases and 0 bases, with 17 bases remaining between them. The chain's CDR3 is CASSLSRGPTYSNQPQHF. DNA of the CDR3: TGTGCCAGCAGCTTATCCCGGGGCCCCACTTATAGCAATCAGCCCCAGCATTTT.

This chain uses TRBV20-1 with TRBJ2-3; 9 bases match TRBD2. The trim removed 0 bases at V and 7 bases at J, leaving 5 bases unmatched. The V gene's germline CDR1 is DFQATT and CDR2 SNEGSKA (reference sequence). This CDR3 has 14 amino acids. Here the CDR3 DNA reads TGCAGTGCTAGAGAAAATAGCGGGAGATATACGCAGTATTTT. It encodes CSARENSGRYTQYF.

Only a few counts were recorded for this clonotype. The chain joins TRBV10-3 to TRBJ2-7; a weak D match, TRBD2 (6 bases). Germline lookup yields CDR1 ENHRY and CDR2 SYGVKD. CDR3 size: 13 residues. V gave up 3 bases and J gave up 4 bases, with 10 bases separating them. CDR3 protein: CAISEGEEYEQYF. The CDR3 coding sequence is TGTGCCATCAGTGAAGGGGAGGAGTACGAGCAGTACTTC.

The rearrangement joins TRBV25-1 to TRBJ2-7; either TRBD1 or TRBD2 may supply D (5 bases each). Trimming cost V 5 bases and J 2 bases, with 10 bases left between them. Germline V gives CDR1 MGHDK, CDR2 SYGVNS. This CDR3 contains 13 residues. CDR3 in amino acids: CASSSPGPYEQYF. The CDR3 DNA is TGTGCCAGCAGTTCGCCGGGACCCTACGAGCAGTACTTC.

V usage is TRBV7-8 and J usage is TRBJ2-7; possible D gene TRBD2, 5 bases. The J call may be mistaken, given a closer DNA end match to TRBJ2-4. This CDR3 has 14 residues. Looked up from germline, CDR1 is SGHVS and CDR2 is FQNEAQ. In nucleotides, the CDR3 is TGTGCCAGCAGCCCCTCGACGGCGGGAAACATTCAGTACTTC. This codes for CASSPSTAGNIQYF.

This clonotype showed up just a few times. The chain has TRBV28 and TRBJ2-3, with TRBD2 identical over 8 bases. The CDR3 contains 15 residues. Germline V gene lookup returns CDR1 MDHEN and CDR2 SYDVKM. Unmatched junction bases numbered 10, after V lost 4 bases and J lost 7 bases. CDR3 residues: CASSYSGIYANTQYF. CDR3 coding DNA: TGTGCCAGCAGTTATAGCGGGATCTATGCGAATACGCAGTATTTT. Supplemented by reference TRBV28 and TRBJ2-3, the full variable domain reads DVKVTQSSRYLVKRTGEKVFLECVQDMDHENMFWYRQDPGLGLRLIYFSYDVKMKEKGDIPEGYSVSREKKERFSLILESASTNQTSMYLCASSYSGIYANTQYFGPGTRLTVL.

The chain recombines TRBV20-1 with TRBJ2-7; D is unclear. There are 13 residues in the CDR3. V lost 6 bases to trimming and J lost 6 bases, with 18 bases between them. Germline values: CDR1 DFQATT, CDR2 SNEGSKA (reference sequence). The CDR3 DNA is TGCAGTGCCCTCCCCCGTGCCTCGGGCGAGCAGTACTTC. Protein sequence: CSALPRASGEQYF.

This clonotype was picked up many times. The chain recombines TRBV6-6 with TRBJ2-5; D is uncertain. CDR3 length equals 12 residues. The germline V and J ends were trimmed by 5 bases and 7 bases, with 11 bases remaining between them. In germline, CDR1 is MNHNY, CDR2 SVGAGI (reference sequence). CDR3 sequence: CASSTSTGTQYF. Here the CDR3 DNA reads TGTGCCAGCAGTACATCTACCGGGACCCAGTACTTC.

The chain links TRBV12-3 or TRBV12-4 to TRBJ2-5; no definite D call. V lost 6 bases and J lost 1, with 9 bases in between. CDR3 length: 13 residues. The chain's CDR3 is CASSRIAQETQYF. Here the CDR3 DNA reads TGTGCCAGCAGCCGAATCGCCCAAGAGACCCAGTACTTC.

V gene TRBV24-1 combines with J gene TRBJ2-3, with D possibly being TRBD2 (5 bases). The CDR3 is made up of 13 amino acids. The germline V gene has CDR1 KGHDR and CDR2 SFDVKD. With 1 base removed from V and 8 bases from J, the gap between germline ends came to 9 bases. DNA of the CDR3: TGTGCCACCAGTGATTTCCCCGGAGGTACGCAGTATTTT. Its translation: CATSDFPGGTQYF.

This clonotype turned up a few times. The chain is built from TRBV29-1 and TRBJ2-3; D unclear. Trimming took 4 bases from V and 4 from J, leaving 18 bases between them. Germline V gives CDR1 SQVTM, CDR2 ANQGSEA. This CDR3 region has 15 residues. The CDR3 region has the DNA TGCAGCGTTGGGCCCGAGGCCCTTCGTGCAGATACGCAGTATTTT. This gives the protein CSVGPEALRADTQYF.

This clonotype has more than one count but fewer than ten. This chain joins TRBV4-2 and TRBJ1-6, with no clear D. V lost 0 bases and J 5 bases, leaving 11 bases between the germline ends. Germline V gives CDR1 LGHNA, CDR2 YNFKEQ. The CDR3 contains 16 residues. CDR3 DNA sequence: TGTGCCAGCAGCCAAGAGAGAACGGAGAATAATTCACCCCTCCACTTT. Translating it yields CASSQERTENNSPLHF.